This T cell receptor beta chain was captured by sequencing in a study of technical replicates of blood from a handful of donors. Assay used: immunoSEQ multiplex PCR; TCRdb lists only in-frame clones, some missing. This repertoire shows about 83,000 clones, approximately 94% found once; its top ten account for around 0.25%. The sample consisted of T cells isolated from PBMCs. This receptor was taken from a human donor in good health.

The CDR3 here is CASSSASGGHYNEQFF. The CDR3, as DNA: TGCGCCAGCAGCTCCGCTAGCGGGGGGCACTACAATGAGCAGTTCTTC. This rearrangement joins TRBV5-1 to TRBJ2-1; TRBD2 matches 11 bases. Trimming at V came to 3 bases and at J to 3 bases, leaving 5 bases not matched to a gene. Germline CDR1 reads SGHRS; CDR2 reads YFSETQ. The CDR3 spans 16 residues. Variable domain in full (rest from reference TRBV5-1 and TRBJ2-1): KAGVTQTPRYLIKTRGQQVTLSCSPISGHRSVSWYQQTPGQGLQFLFEYFSETQRNKGNFPGRFSGRQFSNSRSEMNVSTLELGDSALYLCASSSASGGHYNEQFFGPGTRLTVL.